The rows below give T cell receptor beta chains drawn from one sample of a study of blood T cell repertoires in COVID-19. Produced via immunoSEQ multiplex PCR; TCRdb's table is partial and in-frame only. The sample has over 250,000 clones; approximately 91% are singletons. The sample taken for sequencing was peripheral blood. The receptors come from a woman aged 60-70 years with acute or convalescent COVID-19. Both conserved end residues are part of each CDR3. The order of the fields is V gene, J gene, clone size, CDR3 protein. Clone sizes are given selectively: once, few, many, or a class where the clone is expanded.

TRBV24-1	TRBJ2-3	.	CATSVSTGSPQYTSTDTQYF
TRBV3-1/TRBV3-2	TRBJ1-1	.	CASSQAGGSEAFF
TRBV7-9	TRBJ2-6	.	CASSLPGAPRSGANVLTF
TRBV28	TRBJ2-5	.	CASSRADRNQETQYF
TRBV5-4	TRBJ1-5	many	CASSWDREPQHF
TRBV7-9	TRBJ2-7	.	CASIRHGLAGGEEYEQYF
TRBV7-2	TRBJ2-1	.	CASSSTSGQYNEQFF
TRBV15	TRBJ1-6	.	CATSREVDFRTGYNSPLHF
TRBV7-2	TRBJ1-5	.	CASSPDRGEQPQHF
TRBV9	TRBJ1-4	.	CASSVGDRGASEKLFF
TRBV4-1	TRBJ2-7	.	CASSRGPKEQYF
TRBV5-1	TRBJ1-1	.	CASSLAGGNTEAFF
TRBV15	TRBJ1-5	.	CATSRGPGGDQPQHF
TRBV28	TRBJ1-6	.	CASTPMRGANNSPLHF
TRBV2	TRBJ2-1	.	CASSRTGGLGNEQFF
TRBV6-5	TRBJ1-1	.	CASSRTGIDTEAFF
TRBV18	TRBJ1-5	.	CASSPVEAYSNQPQHF
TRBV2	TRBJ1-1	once	CASRGDRVNTEAFF
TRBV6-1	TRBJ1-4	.	CASSEYRGTNEKLFF
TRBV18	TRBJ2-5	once	CASSPQTDTIQETQYF
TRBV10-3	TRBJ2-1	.	CAISESGQGNEQFF
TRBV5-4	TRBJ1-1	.	CASTERQGNTEAFF
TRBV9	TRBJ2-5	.	CASRPLTVGTQYF
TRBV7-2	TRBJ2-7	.	CASSLEIRGLTYEQYF
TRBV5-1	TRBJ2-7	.	CASSQGQGFYEQYF
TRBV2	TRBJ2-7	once	CASSEYLYEQYF
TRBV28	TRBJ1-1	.	CASSTTDRNTEAFF
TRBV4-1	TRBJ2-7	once	CASSQSRNYYEQYF
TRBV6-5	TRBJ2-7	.	CASSYSTGGEQYF
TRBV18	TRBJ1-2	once	CASSQSPGQGVYGYTF
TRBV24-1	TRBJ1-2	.	CATSEADRGYGYTF
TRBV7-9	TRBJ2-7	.	CASSPGTGGFHEQYF
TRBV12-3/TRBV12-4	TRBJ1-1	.	CASSLGGAAFF
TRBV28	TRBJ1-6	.	CASSLARGIAPLHF
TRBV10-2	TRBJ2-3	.	CASLREIAGTSTDTQYF
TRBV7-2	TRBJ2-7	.	CASSLAALGGGEQYF
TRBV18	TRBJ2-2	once	CASSPLPGQGAGELFF
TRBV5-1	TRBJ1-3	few	CASSNRGYGNTIYF
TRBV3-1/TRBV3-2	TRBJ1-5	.	CASSQVLDRRFYSNQPQHF
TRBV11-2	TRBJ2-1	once	CASSRPGLAAQSSYNEQFF
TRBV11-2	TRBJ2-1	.	CASSLGLGGNEQFF
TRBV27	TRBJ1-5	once	CASSSAGPYQPQHF
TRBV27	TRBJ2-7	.	CASSILGQGPYEQYF
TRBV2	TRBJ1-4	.	CASSVGTANGKLFF